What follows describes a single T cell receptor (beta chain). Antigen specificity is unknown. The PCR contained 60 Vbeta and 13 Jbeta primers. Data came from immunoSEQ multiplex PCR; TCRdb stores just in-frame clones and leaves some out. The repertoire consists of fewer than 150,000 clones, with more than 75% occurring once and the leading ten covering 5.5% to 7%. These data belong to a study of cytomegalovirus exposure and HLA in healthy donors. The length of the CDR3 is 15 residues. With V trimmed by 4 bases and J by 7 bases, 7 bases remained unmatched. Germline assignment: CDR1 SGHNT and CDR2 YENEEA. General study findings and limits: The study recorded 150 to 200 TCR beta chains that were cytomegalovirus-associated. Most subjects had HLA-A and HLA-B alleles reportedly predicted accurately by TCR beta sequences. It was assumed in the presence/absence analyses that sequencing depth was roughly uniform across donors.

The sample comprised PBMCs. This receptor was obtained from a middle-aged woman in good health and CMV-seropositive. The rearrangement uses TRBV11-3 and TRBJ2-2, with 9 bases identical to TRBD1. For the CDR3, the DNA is TGTGCCAGCAGCTCCTACAGGGGGCAGCGCGGGGAGCTGTTTTTT. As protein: CASSSYRGQRGELFF. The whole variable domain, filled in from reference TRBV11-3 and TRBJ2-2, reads EAGVVQSPRYKIIEKKQPVAFWCNPISGHNTLYWYLQNLGQGPELLIRYENEEAVDDSQLPKDRFSAERLKGVDSTLKIQPAELGDSAVYLCASSSYRGQRGELFFGEGSRLTVL.